This T cell receptor beta chain was observed in a study of cytomegalovirus exposure and HLA in healthy donors. Study overall: Approximately 85 million unique TCRs from HLA-typed donors were held in an early data release. The Caucasian-associated ancestry cluster contained around four fifths of the approximately 420 genotyped donors. Study results and caveats: In a later analysis, at a false discovery rate of 0.05, 16,951 TCR beta sequences were associated with HLA alleles. Follow-up analysis later connected one missense variant in DCLRE1C with trimming of TCR beta V- and J-genes.

This CDR3 region has 16 residues. Trimming pared 0 bases from V and 3 bases from J, leaving 15 bases between. CDR1 and CDR2 (germline): MNHEY, SMNVEV (reference sequence). The PCR had 60 Vbeta and 13 Jbeta primers. Using immunoSEQ multiplex PCR, the repertoire was profiled, and TCRdb retains in-frame clones only, with some absent. The sample includes roughly 120,000 clones, roughly four fifths seen only once; the top ten take approximately 11%. As to this clone: Its antigen is not known.

The sequence was obtained from a male donor in good health and CMV-seropositive. The rearrangement links TRBV27 to TRBJ2-7, with D maybe TRBD1 (7 bases). Sequencing used PBMCs. DNA of the CDR3: TGTGCCAGCAGTTTATCGGCAGGGGGGCTAGTCTACGAGCAGTACTTC. This translates into CASSLSAGGLVYEQYF.